Each of the 30 T cell receptor beta chains below was sequenced from the same sample in a study of human T cells and chemical hapten exposure. TCRdb re-derived calls from the RACE reads in MiXCR, one entry per CDR3 protein. The sample includes 95,000 or so distinct CDR3 sequences, approximately 10% of them seen just once. As to time point: patch test 2, 6 weeks after DPC sensitization. Treatment described: therapeutic diphenylcyclopropenone sensitization with weekly scalp DPC. Material: whole blood, obtained in connection with sensitization to the hapten diphenylcyclopropenone (DPC). The source is a woman in her forties with alopecia areata. Some clones in this sample may be carry-over from other donors' samples.

This clonotype came up many times. V is TRBV12-5 and J is TRBJ2-1, with TRBD2 as a possible D gene (5 bases). CDR3 length: 12 residues. With 6 bases removed from V and 9 bases from J, the gap between germline ends came to 12 bases. Germline V gene data show CDR1 as LGHNT and CDR2 as FRNRAP. CDR3 amino acids: CASGPGISEQFF. The CDR3 DNA reads as TGTGCTAGTGGGCCCGGGATCAGTGAGCAGTTCTTC.

This clonotype appeared a few times. The chain is built from TRBV6-2 or TRBV6-3 and TRBJ1-2; D unclear. V lost 6 bases and J lost 0, with 17 bases in between. Germline loops: CDR1 MNHEY, CDR2 SVGEGT. CDR3 length: 16 residues. CDR3 protein: CASRPTAGEANYGYTF. CDR3 DNA: TGTGCCAGCAGACCAACCGCTGGGGAGGCTAACTATGGCTACACCTTC.

The chain couples TRBV14 to TRBJ2-6, with a possible D match to TRBD1 (5 bases). The CDR3 loop spans 16 amino acids. The germline V gene has CDR1 SGHDN and CDR2 FVKESK. The V gene lost 0 bases and the J gene lost 3 bases, with 9 bases spanning the gap. CDR3: CASSQDWGSGANVLTF. The CDR3 DNA follows: TGTGCCAGCAGCCAAGATTGGGGCAGTGGGGCCAACGTCCTGACTTTC.

This clonotype was counted at least ten times. This rearrangement joins TRBV29-1 to TRBJ2-1, with D maybe TRBD2 (6 bases). CDR1 is SQVTM, CDR2 ANQGSEA, per germline. Trimming removed 3 bases at V and 2 bases at J, with 11 bases between. The CDR3 has 14 residues. The CDR3 loop is CSVDFSGTYNEQFF. CDR3 in DNA: TGCAGCGTTGACTTTAGCGGAACCTACAATGAGCAGTTCTTC.

This clonotype came up a few times. The CDR3 here is CASSPGQVKGETQYF. In nucleotides, the CDR3 is TGTGCCAGCAGCCCAGGACAGGTGAAAGGGGAGACCCAGTACTTC. The chain uses TRBV28 and TRBJ2-5; 7 bases are a match to TRBD1. The trim removed 6 bases at V and 5 bases at J, leaving 12 bases unmatched. CDR3 size: 15 residues. CDR1 and CDR2 from the germline V gene are MDHEN and SYDVKM.

The gene calls are TRBV19 and TRBJ1-2; the D gene is possibly TRBD1 (6 bases). Germline V gene lookup returns CDR1 LNHDA and CDR2 SQIVND (reference sequence). The V and J ends lost 0 bases and 5 bases respectively, with 13 bases between them. This CDR3 is 15 amino acids long. The CDR3 region is CASSIDRGQLYGYTF. CDR3 bases: TGTGCCAGTAGTATAGATCGTGGACAGCTATATGGCTACACCTTC.

This clonotype was recorded at least ten times. The chain joins TRBV12-3 or TRBV12-4 to TRBJ2-1; 9 positions match TRBD1. Losses at the gene ends were 6 bases for V and 3 bases for J; bases not matched to a gene: 12. The CDR3 runs to 17 residues. Here the CDR3 DNA reads TGTGCCAGCAGCCGTACGACTACAGGGGGCGTCTACAATGAGCAGTTCTTC. Encoded protein: CASSRTTTGGVYNEQFF.

This clonotype has a count of ten or more. This chain links TRBV28 with TRBJ1-5; weak D call: TRBD1 (6 bases). The length of the CDR3 is 16 residues. Trimming cost V 7 bases and J 3 bases, with 19 bases left between them. The germline V gene has CDR1 MDHEN and CDR2 SYDVKM. The CDR3 here is CASIMGGAAPNQPQHF. The CDR3 region has the DNA TGTGCCAGCATTATGGGGGGGGCTGCTCCCAATCAGCCCCAGCATTTT.

This clonotype was found a few times. J is TRBJ2-2 and V is TRBV18, with D hard to call. V was trimmed by 0 bases and J by 2 bases, leaving 1 base between them. From germline, CDR1 is KGHSH and CDR2 LQKENI. The CDR3 covers 13 residues. The CDR3 DNA is TGTGCCAGCTCACCACCAAACACCGGGGAGCTGTTTTTT. Translating it yields CASSPPNTGELFF.

This clonotype has at least ten counts. The rearrangement links TRBV12-3 or TRBV12-4 to TRBJ2-3; D might be TRBD1 or TRBD2, each matching 5 bases. The V end lost 6 bases, the J end lost 0 bases, and 13 bases lay between the germline ends. The CDR3 covers 15 residues. The CDR3 protein is CASSRDGQSTDTQYF. The DNA for the CDR3 is TGTGCCAGCAGCCGGGACGGCCAAAGCACAGATACGCAGTATTTT.

This clonotype was recorded many times. This rearrangement joins TRBV29-1 to TRBJ1-1, with D hard to call. CDR3 length: 11 amino acids. Germline values: CDR1 SQVTM, CDR2 ANQGSEA. Trimming removed 6 bases from V and 1 base from J, with 6 bases in between. The CDR3 DNA follows: TGCAGCGTAGCCGAGAACACTGAAGCTTTCTTT. Its protein product is CSVAENTEAFF.

This clonotype was picked up a small number of times. This chain uses TRBV29-1 with TRBJ2-3, with D perhaps matching TRBD2 (5 bases). Trimming pared 3 bases from V and 4 bases from J, leaving 11 bases between. This CDR3 comprises 13 residues. Germline V gene sequence: CDR1 SQVTM, CDR2 ANQGSEA. The CDR3 nucleotides read TGCAGCGTTGATGGCGGGCCCCCAGATACGCAGTATTTT. Translating it yields CSVDGGPPDTQYF.

This clonotype was seen ten or more times. This chain joins TRBV7-2 and TRBJ2-7, with D perhaps matching TRBD1 (6 bases). Germline CDR1 and CDR2: SGHTA and FQGNSA. The length of the CDR3 is 15 residues. V was cut by 6 bases and J by 5 bases, with 20 bases left in between. The CDR3 DNA is TGTGCCAGCAGTTATATGCGGGCAGGGACACACGAGCAGTACTTC. Translating it yields CASSYMRAGTHEQYF.

This chain links TRBV29-1 with TRBJ2-7, with D maybe TRBD2 (6 bases). Trimming left V 3 bases short and J 3 bases short, with 6 bases between. The CDR3 extends over 11 amino acids. In germline, CDR1 is SQVTM, CDR2 ANQGSEA. CDR3: CSVETSYEQYF. For the CDR3, the DNA is TGCAGCGTTGAGACTAGCTACGAGCAGTACTTC.

In this sample, this clonotype turned up many times. V gene TRBV10-2 combines with J gene TRBJ2-1; 8 nucleotides align to TRBD2. Per the germline V gene, CDR1 is WSHSY and CDR2 is SAAADI. The CDR3 is 16 amino acids. With 6 bases clipped from V and 9 bases from J, the junction kept 16 bases outside the gene matches. The CDR3 nucleotides are TGCGCCAGCAGCAAGACCCGGGGCGGGGGGATGGTTGAGCAGTTCTTC. Translated: CASSKTRGGGMVEQFF.

The J gene is TRBJ2-1, the V gene TRBV20-1, with 8 bases fitting TRBD2. This CDR3 comprises 15 residues. Germline V CDR1 and CDR2: DFQATT, SNEGSKA (reference sequence). The ends lost 3 bases at V and 6 bases at J; junction bases unmatched: 10. The CDR3 nucleotides read TGCAGTGCTAGGGCAGTAGCGGGACGATTCAATGAGCAGTTCTTC. It encodes CSARAVAGRFNEQFF.

The chain has TRBV12-3 or TRBV12-4 and TRBJ2-2, with 9 bases lining up with TRBD1. J was trimmed by 4 bases and V by 6 bases; bases with no gene match: 3. The CDR3 length is 14 residues. CDR3 protein: CASRGQGRTGELFF. Written as DNA, the CDR3 is TGTGCCAGCAGAGGACAGGGGCGCACCGGGGAGCTGTTTTTT.

This clonotype was observed a handful of times. The chain has TRBV27 and TRBJ2-7; 10 nucleotides line up with TRBD1. V shed 5 bases, J shed 6 bases, and the junction held 10 bases outside the gene matches. The germline CDR1 and CDR2 sequences are MNHEY and SMNVEV (reference sequence). The CDR3 loop spans 15 amino acids. As DNA, the CDR3 is TGTGCCAGCAGTCCGCACCGGGACAGGGGAGGCGAGCAGTACTTC. Translation: CASSPHRDRGGEQYF.

This clonotype was counted many times. The chain links TRBV7-6 to TRBJ2-7; maybe TRBD1 (5 bases). The V and J ends lost 2 bases and 0 bases respectively, with 14 bases between them. From germline, CDR1 is SGHVS and CDR2 FNYEAQ. CDR3 size: 16 residues. CDR3 region: CASSLYDSPYSYEQYF. In DNA form, the CDR3 reads TGTGCCAGCAGCTTATATGACAGCCCTTACTCCTACGAGCAGTACTTC.

In this sample, this clonotype turned up many times. This chain links TRBV11-2 with TRBJ1-2; D might be TRBD1 (5 bases). V lost 5 bases to trimming and J lost 11 bases, with 21 bases between them. The CDR3 is made up of 14 amino acids. The germline gives CDR1 SGHAT, CDR2 FQNNGV. The CDR3 region is CASSLGRAPALYTF. DNA of the CDR3: TGTGCCAGCAGCCTAGGCAGGGCCCCGGCCCTATACACCTTC.

The rearrangement links TRBV3-1 to TRBJ2-4; weak D call: TRBD1 (6 bases). Germline lookup yields CDR1 LGHDT and CDR2 YNNKEL (reference sequence). V shed 4 bases and J shed 3 bases, with 16 bases lying between them. CDR3 size: 16 residues. The CDR3 DNA reads as TGTGCCAGCAGCCTCACAGGGCGCCAGGGCAAAAACATTCAGTACTTC. Its protein is CASSLTGRQGKNIQYF.

A single count supports this clonotype. This clone may be a read error of a much larger clone one base away. This sequence joins TRBV5-4 and TRBJ2-3; D might be TRBD1 (5 bases). V lost 4 bases and J lost 3, with 12 bases in between. This CDR3 region has 14 residues. Germline CDR1 and CDR2: SGHNT and YYREEE (reference sequence). The CDR3 loop reads CASSRGVRTDTQYF. CDR3 coding DNA: TGTGCCAGCAGCAGGGGTGTCCGGACAGATACGCAGTATTTT.

This clonotype was recorded a few times. The chain joins TRBV10-3 to TRBJ2-7; TRBD2 aligns across 7 bases. Germline trimming cut 6 bases from V and 3 bases from J; bases unmatched to any gene: 8. Looked up from germline, CDR1 is ENHRY and CDR2 is SYGVKD. The CDR3 covers 14 residues. CDR3 bases: TGTGCCATCAGGCTCAGCGGGGCCCGCTACGAGCAGTACTTC. Its protein product is CAIRLSGARYEQYF.

This clonotype has a count of ten or more. CDR3 DNA sequence: TGTGCCAGCAGCGTAGAGGGATCGGGGGTCGGCGAGCAGTACTTC. Translating gives CASSVEGSGVGEQYF. This chain joins TRBV9 and TRBJ2-7; a weak D match, TRBD2 (6 bases). The CDR3 consists of 15 residues. Trimming stripped 0 bases from V and 6 bases from J, with 16 bases between. Germline CDR1 reads SGDLS; CDR2 reads YYNGEE.

The V gene is TRBV2, the J gene TRBJ2-1; D call uncertain. Germline V CDR1 and CDR2: SNHLY, FYNNEI. CDR3 size: 13 residues. V was clipped by 7 bases and J by 0 bases, with 7 bases between them. CDR3 in DNA: TGTGCCAGCACCCCACGCTCCTACAATGAGCAGTTCTTC. It is translated as CASTPRSYNEQFF.

This clonotype was seen at least ten times. The V and J genes are TRBV7-2 and TRBJ1-2; D is unclear. Trimming left V 1 base short and J 2 bases short, with 8 bases between. CDR3 length: 14 residues. Germline loops: CDR1 SGHTA, CDR2 FQGNSA. CDR3 in amino acids: CASSLDRQNYGYTF. Here the CDR3 DNA reads TGTGCCAGCAGCTTAGACAGACAAAACTATGGCTACACCTTC.

The sample holds a few counts of this clonotype. This chain joins TRBV3-1 and TRBJ1-1; no clear D gene. Germline CDR1 LGHDT, CDR2 YNNKEL (reference sequence). V lost 4 bases to trimming and J lost 1 base, with 7 bases between them. The CDR3 consists of 13 residues. CDR3: CASSRAENTEAFF. The CDR3 DNA reads as TGTGCCAGCAGCCGGGCAGAGAACACTGAAGCTTTCTTT.

This clonotype turned up a few times. The gene calls are TRBV20-1 and TRBJ2-3; 14 nucleotides match TRBD2. From germline, CDR1 is DFQATT and CDR2 SNEGSKA (reference sequence). V lost 5 bases to trimming and J lost 0 bases; unmatched junction nucleotides: 13. The CDR3 totals 19 residues. CDR3 nucleotides: TGCAGTGCTCCCAGGACTAGCGGGAGGTATCCTACTAGCACAGATACGCAGTATTTT. Protein: CSAPRTSGRYPTSTDTQYF.

This clonotype was seen many times. The chain couples TRBV19 to TRBJ2-7; D possibly uses TRBD1 or TRBD2 (5 bases each). Germline CDR1 and CDR2: LNHDA and SQIVND (reference sequence). This CDR3 has 16 amino acids. V was pared by 6 bases and J by 0 bases, with 18 bases between. CDR3 sequence (DNA): TGTGCCAGTAGGGGGTCCGGGGCCCTCTTCTCCTACGAGCAGTACTTC. This codes for CASRGSGALFSYEQYF.

V is TRBV7-2 and J is TRBJ2-4; D tentatively fits TRBD1 or TRBD2 (6 bases each). V lost 4 bases and J 8 bases, leaving 15 bases between the germline ends. The CDR3 covers 14 residues. Germline V gives CDR1 SGHTA, CDR2 FQGNSA. The CDR3 coding sequence is TGTGCCAGCAGCTCCGGGGGCCCTTGGGACATTCAGTACTTC. Its translation: CASSSGGPWDIQYF.